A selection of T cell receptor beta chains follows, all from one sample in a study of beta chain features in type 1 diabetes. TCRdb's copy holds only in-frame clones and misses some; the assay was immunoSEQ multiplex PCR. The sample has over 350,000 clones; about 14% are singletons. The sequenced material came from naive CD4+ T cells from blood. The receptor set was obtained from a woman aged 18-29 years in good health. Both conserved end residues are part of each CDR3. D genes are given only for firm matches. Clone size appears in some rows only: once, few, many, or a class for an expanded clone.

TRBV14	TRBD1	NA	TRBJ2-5	CASSRDRGETQYF	TGTGCCAGCAGCCGGGACAGGGGAGAGACCCAGTACTTC
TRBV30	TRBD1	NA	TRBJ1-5	CASGQGNQPQHF	TGTGCCTCGGGACAGGGGAATCAGCCCCAGCATTTT
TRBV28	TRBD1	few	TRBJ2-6	CASSPQGAGANVLTF	TGTGCCAGCAGTCCCCAGGGGGCTGGGGCCAACGTCCTGACTTTC
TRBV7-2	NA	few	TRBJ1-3	CASSLSEGNTIYF	TGTGCCAGCAGCTTATCGGAGGGAAACACCATATATTTT
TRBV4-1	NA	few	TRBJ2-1	CASSQGRGLGEQFF	TGCGCCAGCAGCCAAGGGAGAGGGCTAGGGGAGCAGTTCTTC
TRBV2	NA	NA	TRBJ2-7	CASVSEGREQYF	TGTGCCAGCGTATCTGAGGGTCGCGAGCAGTACTTC
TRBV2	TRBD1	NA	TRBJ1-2	CASKKDRGRGYGYTF	TGTGCCAGCAAGAAGGACAGGGGGCGGGGGTATGGCTACACCTTC
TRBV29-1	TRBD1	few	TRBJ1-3	CSAGQVSGNTIYF	TGCAGCGCTGGACAGGTCTCTGGAAACACCATATATTTT
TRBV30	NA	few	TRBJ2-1	CAWSQRLPGEQFF	TGTGCCTGGAGTCAGAGACTCCCCGGTGAGCAGTTCTTC
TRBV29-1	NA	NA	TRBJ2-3	CSVSGRGTDTQYF	TGCAGCGTATCAGGGAGGGGGACAGATACGCAGTATTTT
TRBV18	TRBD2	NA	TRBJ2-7	CASSTSGIYEQYF	TGTGCCAGCTCAACTAGCGGGATCTACGAGCAGTACTTC
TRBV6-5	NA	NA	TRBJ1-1	CASSYGRADTEAFF	TGTGCCAGCAGTTACGGGAGGGCCGACACTGAAGCTTTCTTT
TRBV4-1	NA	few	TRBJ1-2	CASSQPGQGGYGYTF	TGCGCCAGCAGCCAACCCGGGCAGGGTGGCTATGGCTACACCTTC
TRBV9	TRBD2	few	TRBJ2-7	CASSVGSGGLPYEQYF	TGTGCCAGCAGCGTAGGTTCCGGGGGACTACCCTACGAGCAGTACTTC
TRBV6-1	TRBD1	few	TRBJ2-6	CASSGQGNSGANVLTF	TGTGCCAGCAGTGGACAGGGCAACTCTGGGGCCAACGTCCTGACTTTC
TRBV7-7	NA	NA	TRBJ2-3	CASSLQSTDTQYF	TGTGCCAGCAGCTTACAGAGCACAGATACGCAGTATTTT
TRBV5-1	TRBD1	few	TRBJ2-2	CASRAGQANTGELFF	TGCGCCAGCAGGGCGGGACAGGCGAACACCGGGGAGCTGTTTTTT
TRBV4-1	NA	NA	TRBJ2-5	CASSQDSRGETQYF	TGCGCCAGCAGCCAAGATAGCCGGGGGGAGACCCAGTACTTC
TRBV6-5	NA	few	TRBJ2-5	CASSYRPSGRETQYF	TGTGCCAGCAGTTATCGCCCCTCCGGGAGAGAGACCCAGTACTTC
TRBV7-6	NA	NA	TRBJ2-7	CASSLAGGRDEQYF	TGTGCCAGCAGCTTAGCGGGAGGCCGGGACGAGCAGTACTTC
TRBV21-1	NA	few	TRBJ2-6	CASTLNPVQGANLRGANVLTF	TGTGCCAGCACCCTAAACCCGGTCCAGGGGGCTAACCTTAGAGGGGCCAACGTCCTGACTTTC
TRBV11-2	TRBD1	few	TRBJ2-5	CASRQGAGSETQYF	TGTGCCAGCCGACAGGGAGCCGGGTCAGAGACCCAGTACTTC
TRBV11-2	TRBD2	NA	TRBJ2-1	CASSISGRYNEQFF	TGTGCCAGCAGCATTAGCGGGAGGTACAATGAGCAGTTCTTC